The source of this T cell receptor beta chain is a study of cytomegalovirus exposure and HLA in healthy donors (dated by TCRdb to 2015 to 2018). General notes on the study: An earlier analysis of some 550 of the donors reported approximately 300 Gb of sequence data and about 100 million unique TCR beta sequences from about 180 million T cells. All discovery cohort repertoires had been generated using a single sequencing platform. An early release covering 550 to 650 HLA-typed donors comprised roughly 300 gigabases of sequencing data and roughly 85 million unique TCR sequences. The aim of the study was to test whether cataloging public T cell receptors could identify signatures of past pathogen exposure. An earlier analysis of 587 of the donors used high-throughput TCR beta sequencing to judge whether each TCR beta V gene segment behaved as functional or pseudogenic. Donor age, sex, ethnicity and CMV serostatus were collected together with the repertoire data. HLA typing covered class I and class II loci at four-digit resolution. The genetic ancestry cluster associated with self-reported Caucasian donors included roughly 84% of the roughly 400 genotyped donors. A later analysis re-examined previously published TCR beta repertoires from hundreds of donors and added high-resolution HLA genotyping to investigate patterns of TCR occurrence. Typing coverage differed by locus: A, B, C, DRB1 and DQB1 were typed in roughly 629-640 donors, DQA1 in 500 to 550, DPA1 in approximately 610, and DPB1 in about 450. About five DR-DQ haplotypes were treated as single units for association and clustering because of strong linkage in the cohort. Using immunosequencing, the study profiled T cell repertoires from 500 to 800 subjects and related those repertoires to cytomegalovirus serostatus. Along with the roughly 610-subject first cohort, a separate validation cohort of over a hundred different subjects was used. Across about 380 genotyped donors of the cohort, an average of about 200,000 unique TCR beta nucleotide sequences per donor were sequenced, and approximately 17% of those sequences were non-productive. In a later genetic analysis, genome-wide SNP genotypes for about 55% of the roughly 670 donors were used, and that subset was treated as a discovery cohort. Rather than drawing on any new phenotypic data, the later analysis identified candidate immune exposures from TCR beta sequences and the way those sequences occurred across donors. High-throughput TCR immunosequencing, statistical association of individual TCRs with disease status, and machine learning were combined to predict cytomegalovirus infection status.

In regard to this clone: This clone's antigen is unknown. Base qualities were left out, and no much larger clone turns up one base away.

The library came from the immunoSEQ multiplex PCR assay. The multiplex PCR relied on a mix of 60 forward primers for TCR Vbeta segments and 13 reverse primers for TCR Jbeta segments. A multiplex PCR assay on genomic DNA amplified the CDR3 region of rearranged TCR beta genes. The Illumina HiSeq System was used to sequence the amplified TCR beta libraries as 87-base-pair reads. In the source study's methods: A later analysis counted 75 million to 100 million unique TCR beta chains across the 650 to 700 repertoires, and some 11 million of these chains were shared by at least two donors. To remove PCR and sequencing errors, raw reads were error-corrected and collapsed into unique sequences using a nearest-neighbor algorithm that merged closely related sequences. CDR3 sequences were aligned to IMGT reference sequences to assign V, D and J gene segments. For a sequence to be retained, a match of at least six nucleotides was required to both a V gene segment and a J gene segment. A rearrangement was called productive if the CDR3 had no stop codons and remained in frame with V and J, and every other rearrangement was called non-productive. Following IMGT convention, CDR3 was defined as the stretch from the second conserved V-encoded cysteine up to the conserved J-encoded phenylalanine. The earlier analysis of 550 to 650 of the donors excluded any sequence lacking an unambiguous match to a single V gene segment. An earlier analysis of 500 to 600 of the donors classified V segments as functional when productive rearrangements were above 56.7% and as segregating when the standard deviation between donors was above 5%. A statistical classification framework was built to diagnose cytomegalovirus status from the catalog of TCR beta chain sequences. In a later analysis, V and J genes were assigned by comparing TCR nucleotide sequences against IMGT/GENE-DB human TR gene sequences. A later analysis assigned CDR3 sequences and most-parsimonious VDJ recombination scenarios with the TCRdist pipeline. In a later analysis, each TCR beta chain was defined by its CDR3 amino acid sequence together with its V-gene family, and reads lacking a unique V-gene family were excluded. In a later analysis, several hundred highly shared, low-generation-probability nucleotide sequences were removed to address suspected cross-contamination and a sequencing artifact. A later analysis calculated a clonal expansion index for each public chain from normalized within-repertoire ranks of inferred template counts. In a later analysis, generation probabilities were computed using a VDJ recombination model fitted to out-of-frame rearrangements, and the results were checked against IGoR. In a later analysis, TCR-TCR, TCR-HLA and TCR-CMV co-occurrence was scored with hypergeometric tests, and a repertoire-size bias correction was applied to TCR pairs. To estimate false discovery rates, a later analysis permuted the HLA or CMV assignments 20 times. A later analysis grouped co-occurring TCRs with DBSCAN, adding TCRdist sequence similarity when clustering within HLA-allele-positive subsets. Co-occurrence clustering excluded repertoires with fewer than 30,000 or more than 120,000 public chains, plus five with anomalous nucleotide sharing. TCRdb provides this immuneACCESS table in a form limited to in-frame rearrangements. Some clones are lacking; in checked studies, under half of them reflect an unresolved V gene, and why the rest are absent is not known. D and trimming come from the DNA, and the V and J calls and clone size come from that table. Within this sample are 150,000 or so clones, with more than 75% of them counted one time only. The top ten hold roughly 14% of the sample.

The cohort consisted of 666 healthy bone marrow donors. All cohort members were sampled while nominally healthy, although unrecorded immune exposures were likely present. The donor was CMV seronegative and was included in the group of about 400 seronegative cohort members. Each donor provided a peripheral blood sample, and peripheral blood mononuclear cells were used for TCR beta sequencing. Genomic DNA extraction from the blood cell samples was performed with the Qiagen DNeasy Blood Extraction Kit. CDR1 SGHNT and CDR2 YENEEA were looked up in the germline V gene. The CDR3 contains 15 residues, cysteine and phenylalanine counted. The kept DNA is CDR3 alone, 45 bases in frame from the first base. A distance of 12 bases separates the germline ends of V and J, which lose 4 bases and 3 bases respectively. Study-wide conclusions, independent of this receptor: A later genetic analysis reported fewer N-insertions in productive TCRs among donors in an Asian-associated ancestry cluster than the roughly 620-donor mean. A later analysis associated around 16,000 TCR beta sequences with specific HLA alleles at a false discovery rate of 0.05. A later analysis found that HLA-associated TCR beta chains were more clonally expanded and had lower generation probabilities than equally common non-associated chains. Correlated functional status among segregating V segments might be attributable to linkage disequilibrium, but an unknown experimental factor could not be ruled out. Because counts were too low, seventeen rarely observed V segments, including chromosome 9 orphons, were excluded from the earlier analysis of 587 of the donors. The presence/absence analyses assumed that sequencing depth was roughly uniform across donors, and that assumption may not be true. In a later genetic analysis, a missense DCLRE1C variant was associated with V-gene and J-gene trimming of TCR beta chains, and the association was replicated in an independent cohort. A further reported finding was that TCR beta sequences accurately predicted the HLA-A and HLA-B alleles for most subjects in the first cohort. In a later analysis, the rate of TCR association differed among HLA loci, with DRB1 alleles having the most associated TCRs and HLA-C alleles having the fewest. In an earlier analysis of about 600 of the donors, most TCR beta V segments appeared in productive rearrangements about 87% or about 30% of the time, broadly matching IMGT annotations. Three of the identified cytomegalovirus-associated TCR beta chains were confirmed in vitro to be specific for cytomegalovirus antigens. The authors suggested that the approach could potentially be generalized to other disease states and immunological phenotypes. The 87-base-pair reads could not distinguish some IMGT-functional V segments, including TRBV6-2 and TRBV6-3, so those segments were excluded. Strong co-occurrence of HLA alleles, especially DR and DQ, made assigning TCR associations to individual alleles difficult. Only TCR beta chains were sequenced in this cohort, and the absence of alpha or paired-chain data limited detectable features. According to a later analysis, most CMV-associated TCR beta chains appeared to be HLA-restricted, and the HLA associations seemed to be driven largely by CMV exposure. Across donors, most TCR sequences were observed very rarely, whereas some public TCRs were present in many individuals. The sequencing pipeline was judged likely to have produced a cluster of highly shared sequence variants as a technical artifact. Several of the top co-occurrence clusters appeared to be linked to parvovirus B19, influenza, CMV and Epstein-Barr virus, according to a later analysis. The study gave a list of about 150 TCR beta chains associated with cytomegalovirus. Because HLA typing was missing for some donors at each locus, association tests included only the typed subset. Immune exposure information for the cohort was limited to CMV serostatus. In both the original and validation cohorts, the classifier was reported to diagnose cytomegalovirus status with high specificity and sensitivity.

The TCR originated in a woman aged 40 to 55 in good health and CMV-seronegative. Material: PBMCs. The chain joins TRBV11-3 to TRBJ2-2; a tentative D call is TRBD1 (6 bases match). The CDR3 corresponds to CASSSVGGDTGELFF. The DNA sequence is given as TGTGCCAGCAGCTCTGTAGGGGGAGACACCGGGGAGCTGTTTTTT. The entire variable domain, with the stretches around the CDR3 drawn from the reference TRBV11-3 and TRBJ2-2 proteins, is EAGVVQSPRYKIIEKKQPVAFWCNPISGHNTLYWYLQNLGQGPELLIRYENEEAVDDSQLPKDRFSAERLKGVDSTLKIQPAELGDSAVYLCASSSVGGDTGELFFGEGSRLTVL.